This is a list of T cell receptor beta chains from one sample in a study of Ad26.COV2.S vaccination and SARS-CoV-2 variants. Sequencing was performed with immunoSEQ multiplex PCR; in TCRdb, only in-frame clones are kept and a portion is missing. The sample has around 450,000 clones; 80% to 90% are singletons. The material sequenced was peripheral blood, taken in a trial of Ad26.COV2.S vaccine versus placebo. Receptors originate from a person aged 18-65 years who received the Ad26.COV2.S COVID-19 vaccine or a placebo. Each CDR3 is given with its conserved first and last residue. The order of the fields is clone size, CDR3 length, D gene, V gene, J gene, CDR3 DNA, CDR3 protein. The D gene is left open where the match is weak. Some rows have no size entry. The others give once, few or many, or a class for an expanded clone.

.	12	.	TRBV2	TRBJ1-1	TGTGCCAGCAGAGTCACTGGGACTGAAGCTTTCTTT	CASRVTGTEAFF
.	16	.	TRBV7-6	TRBJ2-2	TGTGCCAGCAGCTTTCTCTCAGGGGTAAACACCGGGGAGCTGTTTTTT	CASSFLSGVNTGELFF
once	13	.	TRBV27	TRBJ2-7	TGTGCCAGCAGTTGGTGGGAGTCAGCCGAGCAGTACTTC	CASSWWESAEQYF
.	15	TRBD2	TRBV15	TRBJ2-1	TGTGCCACCAGCATGACTAGCGGGGGATACAATGAGCAGTTCTTC	CATSMTSGGYNEQFF
once	18	.	TRBV24-1	TRBJ2-3	TGTGCCACCAGTGATTTGCGGGGGAAGGGGGAGACCACAGATACGCAGTATTTT	CATSDLRGKGETTDTQYF
few	11	.	TRBV6-6	TRBJ1-1	TGTGCCAGCAGCCGGGGGACTGAAGCTTTCTTT	CASSRGTEAFF
.	15	.	TRBV4-1	TRBJ2-3	TGCGCCAGCAGCCAAGGGCCTTGGGGCACAGATACGCAGTATTTT	CASSQGPWGTDTQYF
.	13	.	TRBV9	TRBJ2-7	TGTGCCAGCAGCATCGGGCCCTCCGACGAGCAGTACTTC	CASSIGPSDEQYF
.	14	TRBD1	TRBV15	TRBJ2-7	TGTGCCACCAGCAGCCGCACCGGACAGGGAGTTCTGTACTTC	CATSSRTGQGVLYF
.	16	TRBD2	TRBV29-1	TRBJ2-3	TGCAGCGTTGCCGGAGGAGCGGGGGAACCCACAGATACGCAGTATTTT	CSVAGGAGEPTDTQYF
.	15	.	TRBV21-1	TRBJ1-2	TGTGCCAGCAGCCTGGGACAGCTCAGAGGCTACGGCTACACCTTC	CASSLGQLRGYGYTF
.	17	TRBD2	TRBV11-3	TRBJ2-1	TGTGCCAGCAGCTTAGATAGGGGACGGGAGGGCCCCAATGAGCAGTTCTTC	CASSLDRGREGPNEQFF
.	13	.	TRBV6-2/TRBV6-3	TRBJ2-3	TGTGCCAGCAGTTACCTTTGGCAAAATACGCAGTATTTT	CASSYLWQNTQYF
once	16	TRBD1	TRBV4-2	TRBJ1-1	TGTGCCAGCAAAAAAAAGACCGGACAGGGGCGGACTGAAGCTTTCTTT	CASKKKTGQGRTEAFF
.	13	.	TRBV12-3/TRBV12-4	TRBJ2-4	TGTGCCAGCATTCGAGGATCAGAAAACATTCAGTACTTC	CASIRGSENIQYF